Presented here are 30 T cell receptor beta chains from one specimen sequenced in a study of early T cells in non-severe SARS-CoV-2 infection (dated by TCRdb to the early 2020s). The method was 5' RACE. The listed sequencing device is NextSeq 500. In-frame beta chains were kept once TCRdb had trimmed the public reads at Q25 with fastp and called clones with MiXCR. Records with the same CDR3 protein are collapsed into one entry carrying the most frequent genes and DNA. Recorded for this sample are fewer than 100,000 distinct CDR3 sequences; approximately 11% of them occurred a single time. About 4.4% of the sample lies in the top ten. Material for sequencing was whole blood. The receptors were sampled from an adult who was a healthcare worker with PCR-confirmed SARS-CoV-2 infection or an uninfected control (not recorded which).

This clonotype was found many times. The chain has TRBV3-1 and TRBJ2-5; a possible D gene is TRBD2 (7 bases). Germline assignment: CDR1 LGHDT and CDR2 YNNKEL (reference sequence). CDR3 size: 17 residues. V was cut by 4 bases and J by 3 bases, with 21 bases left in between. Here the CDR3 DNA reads TGTGCCAGCAGCCTCCCGGGTTGGCGGGGGCTCAAAGAGACCCAGTACTTC. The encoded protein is CASSLPGWRGLKETQYF.

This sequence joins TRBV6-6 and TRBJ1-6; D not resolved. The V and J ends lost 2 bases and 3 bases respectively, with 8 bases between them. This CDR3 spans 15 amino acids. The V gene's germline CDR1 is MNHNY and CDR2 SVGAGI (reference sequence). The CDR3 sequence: CASSYEVSYNSPLHF. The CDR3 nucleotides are TGTGCCAGCAGTTACGAGGTCAGCTATAATTCACCCCTCCACTTT.

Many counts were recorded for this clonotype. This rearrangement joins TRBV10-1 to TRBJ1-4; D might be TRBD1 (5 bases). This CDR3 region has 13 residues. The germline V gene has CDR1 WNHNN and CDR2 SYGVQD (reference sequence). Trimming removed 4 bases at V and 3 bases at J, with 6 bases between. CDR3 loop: CASSAGPNEKLFF. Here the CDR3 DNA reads TGCGCCAGCAGTGCGGGACCTAATGAAAAACTGTTTTTT.

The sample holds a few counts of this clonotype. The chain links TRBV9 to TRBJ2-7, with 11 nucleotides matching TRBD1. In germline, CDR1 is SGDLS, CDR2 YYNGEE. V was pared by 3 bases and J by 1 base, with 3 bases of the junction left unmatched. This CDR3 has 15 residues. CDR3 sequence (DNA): TGTGCCAGCAGCGACGGACAGGGGGCATCCTACGAGCAGTACTTC. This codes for CASSDGQGASYEQYF. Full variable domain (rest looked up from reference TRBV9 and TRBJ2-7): DSGVTQTPKHLITATGQRVTLRCSPRSGDLSVYWYQQSLDQGLQFLIQYYNGEERAKGNILERFSAQQFPDLHSELNLSSLELGDSALYFCASSDGQGASYEQYFGPGTRLTVT.

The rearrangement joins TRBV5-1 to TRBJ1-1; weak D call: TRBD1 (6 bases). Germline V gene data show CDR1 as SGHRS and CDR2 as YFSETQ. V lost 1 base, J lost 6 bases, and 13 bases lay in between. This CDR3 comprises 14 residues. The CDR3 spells CASSLRGARAEAFF. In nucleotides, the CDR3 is TGCGCCAGCAGCTTGCGGGGGGCCCGCGCTGAAGCTTTCTTT.

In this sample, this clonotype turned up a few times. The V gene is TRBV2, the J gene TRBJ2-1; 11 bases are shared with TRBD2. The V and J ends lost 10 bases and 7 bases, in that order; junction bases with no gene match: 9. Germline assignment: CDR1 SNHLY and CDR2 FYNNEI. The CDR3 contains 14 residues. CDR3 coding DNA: TGTGCCACCCAGGCTAGCGGGGGGAGGAATGAGCAGTTCTTC. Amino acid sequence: CATQASGGRNEQFF.

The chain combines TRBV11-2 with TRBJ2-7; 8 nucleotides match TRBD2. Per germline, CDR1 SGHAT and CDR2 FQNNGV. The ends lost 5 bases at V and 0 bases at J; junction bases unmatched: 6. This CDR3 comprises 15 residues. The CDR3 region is CASSLGLGGSYEQYF. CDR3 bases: TGTGCCAGCAGCCTGGGACTAGGGGGCTCCTACGAGCAGTACTTC.

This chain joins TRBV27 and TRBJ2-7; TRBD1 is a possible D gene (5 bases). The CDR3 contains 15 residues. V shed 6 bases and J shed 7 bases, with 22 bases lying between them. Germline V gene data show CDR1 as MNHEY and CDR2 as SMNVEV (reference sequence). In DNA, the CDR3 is TGTGCCAGCAGACTTCAGGGTTCATTGATTATAGAGCAGTACTTC. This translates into CASRLQGSLIIEQYF.

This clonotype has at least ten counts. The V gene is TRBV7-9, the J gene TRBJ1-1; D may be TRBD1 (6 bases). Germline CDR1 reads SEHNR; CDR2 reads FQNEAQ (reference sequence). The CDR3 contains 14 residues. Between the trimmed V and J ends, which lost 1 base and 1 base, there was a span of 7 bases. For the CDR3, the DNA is TGTGCCAGCAGCTTAGGAGGGGGGAACACTGAAGCTTTCTTT. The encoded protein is CASSLGGGNTEAFF. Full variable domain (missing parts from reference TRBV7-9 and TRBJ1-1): DTGVSQNPRHKITKRGQNVTFRCDPISEHNRLYWYRQTLGQGPEFLTYFQNEAQLEKSRLLSDRFSAERPKGSFSTLEIQRTEQGDSAMYLCASSLGGGNTEAFFGQGTRLTVV.

As DNA, the CDR3 is TGCAGTGCGCGGTACACCGGGGAGCTGTTTTTT. This codes for CSARYTGELFF. J is TRBJ2-2 and V is TRBV20-1, with no clear D. Germline assignment: CDR1 DFQATT and CDR2 SNEGSKA (reference sequence). V lost 6 bases to trimming and J lost 3 bases, with 5 bases between them. The CDR3 has 11 amino acids.

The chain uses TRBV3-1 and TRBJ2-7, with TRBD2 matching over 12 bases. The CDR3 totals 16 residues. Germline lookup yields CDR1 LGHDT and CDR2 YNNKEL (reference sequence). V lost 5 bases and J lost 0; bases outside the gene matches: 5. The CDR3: CASSTSGGRSSYEQYF. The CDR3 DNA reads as TGTGCCAGCAGCACTAGCGGGGGGCGGAGCTCCTACGAGCAGTACTTC.

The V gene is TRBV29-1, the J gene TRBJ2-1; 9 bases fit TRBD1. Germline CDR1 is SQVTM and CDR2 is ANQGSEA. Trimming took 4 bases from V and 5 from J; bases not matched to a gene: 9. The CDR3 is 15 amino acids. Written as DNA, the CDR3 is TGCAGCGTTGTGGACGGACAGGGGATCAACAATGAGCAGTTCTTC. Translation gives CSVVDGQGINNEQFF.

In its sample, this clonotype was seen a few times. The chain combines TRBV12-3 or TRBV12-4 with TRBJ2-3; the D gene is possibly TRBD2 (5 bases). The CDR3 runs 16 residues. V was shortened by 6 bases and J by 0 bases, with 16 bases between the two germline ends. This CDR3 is CASRPEDWTSTDTQYF. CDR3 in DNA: TGTGCCAGCAGACCCGAGGACTGGACTAGCACAGATACGCAGTATTTT.

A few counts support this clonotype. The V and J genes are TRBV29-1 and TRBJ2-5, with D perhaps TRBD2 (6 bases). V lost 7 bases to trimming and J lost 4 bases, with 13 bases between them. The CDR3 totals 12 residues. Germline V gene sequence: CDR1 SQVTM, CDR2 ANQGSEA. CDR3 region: CSATTSRETQYF. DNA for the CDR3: TGCAGCGCGACGACTAGTAGAGAGACCCAGTACTTC.

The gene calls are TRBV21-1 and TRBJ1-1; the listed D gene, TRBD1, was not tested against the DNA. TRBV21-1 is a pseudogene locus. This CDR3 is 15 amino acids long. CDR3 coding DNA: TGTGCCAGCAGCAGGGGCAGACTAAGAAGTACTGAAGCTTTCTTT. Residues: CASSRGRLRSTEAFF.

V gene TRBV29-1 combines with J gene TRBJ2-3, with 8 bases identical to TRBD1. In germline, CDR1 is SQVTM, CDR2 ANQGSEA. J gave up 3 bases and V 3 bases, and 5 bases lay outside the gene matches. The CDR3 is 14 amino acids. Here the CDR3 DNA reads TGCAGCGTTGACCCGACAGGGGCAACAGATACGCAGTATTTT. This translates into CSVDPTGATDTQYF.

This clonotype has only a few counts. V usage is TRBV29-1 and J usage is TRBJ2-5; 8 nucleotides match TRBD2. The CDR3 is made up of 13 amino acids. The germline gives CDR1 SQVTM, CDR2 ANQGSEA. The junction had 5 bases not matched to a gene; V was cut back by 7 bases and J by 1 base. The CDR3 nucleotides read TGCAGCGCGGGGGGGGGAACCCAAGAGACCCAGTACTTC. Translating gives CSAGGGTQETQYF.

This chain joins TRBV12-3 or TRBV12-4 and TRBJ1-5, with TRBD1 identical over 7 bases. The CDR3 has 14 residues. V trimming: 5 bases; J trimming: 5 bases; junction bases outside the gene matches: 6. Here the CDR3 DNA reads TGTGCCAGCAGTACGACAGGGATAGATCAGCCCCAGCATTTT. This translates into CASSTTGIDQPQHF.

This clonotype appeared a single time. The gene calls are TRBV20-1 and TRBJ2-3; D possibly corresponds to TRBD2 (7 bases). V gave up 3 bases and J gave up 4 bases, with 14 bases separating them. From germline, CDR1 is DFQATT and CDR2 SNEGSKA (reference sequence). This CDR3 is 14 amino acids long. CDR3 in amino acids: CSASLNGGPDTQYF. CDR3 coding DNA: TGCAGTGCTAGCCTGAACGGGGGGCCAGATACGCAGTATTTT.

CDR3 nucleotide sequence: TGTGCCAGCAGTCTATACTCAGGGGGGACCGGGGAGCTGTTTTTT. Translated, it gives CASSLYSGGTGELFF. The genes are TRBV12-3 or TRBV12-4 and TRBJ2-2, with D possibly matching TRBD1 (7 bases). With 5 bases removed from V and 5 bases from J, the gap between germline ends came to 15 bases. CDR3 size: 15 residues.

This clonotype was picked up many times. The DNA of the CDR3 is TGTGCCAGCAGCTACGGACAGGATAACTATGGCTACACCTTC. Translated: CASSYGQDNYGYTF. The chain uses TRBV7-2 and TRBJ1-2, with 7 bases fitting TRBD1. The J segment lost 1 base and the V segment lost 4 bases, leaving 3 bases of the junction unmatched. Germline assignment: CDR1 SGHTA and CDR2 FQGNSA. This CDR3 has 14 residues.

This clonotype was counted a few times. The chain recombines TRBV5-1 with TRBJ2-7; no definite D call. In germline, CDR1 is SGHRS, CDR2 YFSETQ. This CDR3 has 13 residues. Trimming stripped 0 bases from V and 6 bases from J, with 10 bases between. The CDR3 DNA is TGCGCCAGCAGCTTGGGGGCCAGGCGCGAGCAGTACTTC. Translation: CASSLGARREQYF. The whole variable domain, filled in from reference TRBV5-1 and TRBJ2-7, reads KAGVTQTPRYLIKTRGQQVTLSCSPISGHRSVSWYQQTPGQGLQFLFEYFSETQRNKGNFPGRFSGRQFSNSRSEMNVSTLELGDSALYLCASSLGARREQYFGPGTRLTVT.

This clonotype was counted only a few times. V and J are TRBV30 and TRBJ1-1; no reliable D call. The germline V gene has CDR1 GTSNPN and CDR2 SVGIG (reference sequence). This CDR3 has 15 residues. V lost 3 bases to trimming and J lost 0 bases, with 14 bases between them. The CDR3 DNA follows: TGTGCCTGGAGCCGTCTTCAGAACATGAACACTGAAGCTTTCTTT. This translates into CAWSRLQNMNTEAFF.

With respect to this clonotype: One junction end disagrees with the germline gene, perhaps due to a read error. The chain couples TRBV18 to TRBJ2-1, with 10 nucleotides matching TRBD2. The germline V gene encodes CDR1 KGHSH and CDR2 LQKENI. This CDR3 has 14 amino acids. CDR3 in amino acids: CPSSPTSGDNEQFF. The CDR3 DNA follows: TGTCCCAGCTCACCAACTAGCGGGGACAATGAGCAGTTCTTC.

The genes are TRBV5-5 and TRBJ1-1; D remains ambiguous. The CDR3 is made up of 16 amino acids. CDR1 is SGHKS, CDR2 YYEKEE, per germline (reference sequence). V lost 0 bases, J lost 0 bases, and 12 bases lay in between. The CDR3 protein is CASSLGRTPLNTEAFF. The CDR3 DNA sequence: TGTGCCAGCAGCTTGGGACGGACTCCCTTGAACACTGAAGCTTTCTTT.

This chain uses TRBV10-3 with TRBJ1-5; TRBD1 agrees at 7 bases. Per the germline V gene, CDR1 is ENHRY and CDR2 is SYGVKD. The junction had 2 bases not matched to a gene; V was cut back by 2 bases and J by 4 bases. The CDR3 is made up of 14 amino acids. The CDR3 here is CAISEGQENQPQHF. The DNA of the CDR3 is TGTGCCATCAGTGAGGGACAGGAGAATCAGCCCCAGCATTTT.

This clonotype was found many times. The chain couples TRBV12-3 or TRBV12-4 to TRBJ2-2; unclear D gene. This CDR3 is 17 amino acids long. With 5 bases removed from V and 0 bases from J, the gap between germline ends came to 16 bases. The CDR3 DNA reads TGTGCCAGCAGTCCCCCCGGCTACCCTACGAACACCGGGGAGCTGTTTTTT. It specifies CASSPPGYPTNTGELFF.

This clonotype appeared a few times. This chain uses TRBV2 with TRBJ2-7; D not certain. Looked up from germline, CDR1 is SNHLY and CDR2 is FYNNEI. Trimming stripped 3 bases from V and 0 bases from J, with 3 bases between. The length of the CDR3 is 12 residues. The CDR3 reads CASSDLSYEQYF. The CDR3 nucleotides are TGTGCCAGCAGTGACCTCTCCTACGAGCAGTACTTC.

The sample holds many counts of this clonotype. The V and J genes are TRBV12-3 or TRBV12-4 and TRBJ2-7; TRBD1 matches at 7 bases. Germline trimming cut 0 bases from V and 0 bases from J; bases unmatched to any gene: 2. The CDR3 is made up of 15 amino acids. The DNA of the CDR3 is TGTGCCAGCAGTTTAGCAGGGGGCAGCTCCTACGAGCAGTACTTC. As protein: CASSLAGGSSYEQYF.

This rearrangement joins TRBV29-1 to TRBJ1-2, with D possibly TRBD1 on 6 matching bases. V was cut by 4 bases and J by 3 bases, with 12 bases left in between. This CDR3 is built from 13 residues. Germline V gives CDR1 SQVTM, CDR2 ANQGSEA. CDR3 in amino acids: CSVGQASYYGYTF. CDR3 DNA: TGCAGCGTTGGACAGGCCTCCTACTATGGCTACACCTTC.